Below, 30 T cell receptor beta chains from the same sample are listed, as sequenced in a study of PD-1 blockade in classical Hodgkin lymphoma. Repertoires were generated with immunoSEQ multiplex PCR, while TCRdb's copy carries only in-frame clones and drops some. The sample carries 95,000 to 100,000 clones, around nine tenths recorded once. Every one of the patients relapsed after autologous stem cell transplantation (brentuximab vedotin exposure was variable). This specimen consisted of peripheral blood mononuclear cells (PBMCs), obtained before the second cycle of nivolumab. These receptors came from a human donor with classical Hodgkin lymphoma.

The chain has TRBV10-3 and TRBJ1-5; 8 bases are shared with TRBD1. The germline V gene has CDR1 ENHRY and CDR2 SYGVKD. The CDR3 spans 15 residues. The V gene end was trimmed by 6 bases and the J gene end by 2 bases; junction bases not matched to a gene: 6. The CDR3 bases are TGTGCCATCAGCAACCAGGGGGCTGGCAATCAGCCCCAGCATTTT. It yields the protein CAISNQGAGNQPQHF.

The chain employs TRBV11-2 and TRBJ1-4; D gene ambiguous. Germline CDR1 and CDR2: SGHAT and FQNNGV. The CDR3 loop spans 15 amino acids. With 5 bases removed from V and 0 bases from J, the gap between germline ends came to 10 bases. In DNA form, the CDR3 reads TGTGCCAGCAGCCCACGGACTTCAACTAATGAAAAACTGTTTTTT. It yields the protein CASSPRTSTNEKLFF.

This sequence joins TRBV19 and TRBJ1-2; TRBD1 agrees at 9 bases. V was pared by 8 bases and J by 7 bases, with 5 bases of the junction left unmatched. Per the germline V gene, CDR1 is LNHDA and CDR2 is SQIVND (reference sequence). This CDR3 has 12 amino acids. CDR3: CASRDRGAGYTF. CDR3 DNA: TGTGCCAGTCGTGACAGGGGGGCTGGCTACACCTTC. The variable domain in full, completed from reference TRBV19 and TRBJ1-2, reads DGGITQSPKYLFRKEGQNVTLSCEQNLNHDAMYWYRQDPGQGLRLIYYSQIVNDFQKGDIAEGYSVSREKKESFPLTVTSAQKNPTAFYLCASRDRGAGYTFGSGTRLTVV.

The chain uses TRBV5-1 and TRBJ2-7; D is unclear. Germline CDR1 reads SGHRS; CDR2 reads YFSETQ. Trimming took off 1 base at V and 6 bases at J, with 17 bases between the two ends. This CDR3 has 15 amino acids. The CDR3 spells CASSLSPDPRTEQYF. Written as DNA, the CDR3 is TGCGCCAGCAGCTTGAGCCCGGACCCGCGGACCGAGCAGTACTTC.

The chain recombines TRBV21-1 with TRBJ2-7; the tabulated D call, TRBD2, remains unverified against the DNA. TRBV21-1 is marked as a pseudogene. The CDR3 is 15 amino acids. The CDR3 loop is CASSKAPRGGYEQYF. The CDR3 coding sequence is TGTGCCAGCAGCAAAGCGCCGAGAGGAGGGTACGAGCAGTACTTC.

The chain employs TRBV30 and TRBJ1-6; D uncertain. Trimming removed 4 bases from V and 7 bases from J, with 11 bases in between. In germline, CDR1 is GTSNPN, CDR2 SVGIG (reference sequence). This CDR3 spans 13 amino acids. The CDR3 sequence: CAWTEVGNSPLHF. The DNA for the CDR3 is TGTGCCTGGACTGAGGTAGGAAATTCACCCCTCCACTTT.

V usage is TRBV18 and J usage is TRBJ2-7; 7 bases map to TRBD1. The CDR3 is made up of 14 amino acids. The V gene end was trimmed by 1 base and the J gene end by 4 bases; junction bases not matched to a gene: 4. The germline CDR1 and CDR2 sequences are KGHSH and LQKENI. CDR3 protein: CASSPLQGKYEQYF. The CDR3 nucleotides are TGTGCCAGCTCACCACTACAGGGGAAGTACGAGCAGTACTTC.

V gene TRBV15 combines with J gene TRBJ2-7, with D perhaps given as TRBD1 or TRBD2 (5 bases each). Between the trimmed V and J ends, which lost 5 bases and 1 base, there was a span of 15 bases. Germline V lookup: CDR1 LNHNV, CDR2 YYDKDF (reference sequence). CDR3 length: 15 amino acids. Here the CDR3 reads CATSSPGGWSYEQYF. The DNA for the CDR3 is TGTGCCACCAGCTCCCCTGGGGGTTGGTCCTACGAGCAGTACTTC. Based on the CDR3 plus reference TRBV15 and TRBJ2-7, the full variable domain is DAMVIQNPRYQVTQFGKPVTLSCSQTLNHNVMYWYQQKSSQAPKLLFHYYDKDFNNEADTPDNFQSRRPNTSFCFLDIRSPGLGDTAMYLCATSSPGGWSYEQYFGPGTRLTVT.

The chain uses TRBV9 and TRBJ2-1; D is perhaps TRBD1 (5 bases). V lost 0 bases to trimming and J lost 8 bases, with 18 bases between them. The CDR3 is 16 amino acids. Germline loops: CDR1 SGDLS, CDR2 YYNGEE. CDR3 in amino acids: CASSVDWVRGSYEQFF. CDR3 coding DNA: TGTGCCAGCAGCGTAGATTGGGTTAGGGGTTCGTATGAGCAGTTCTTC. Drawing the rest from reference TRBV9 and TRBJ2-1, the complete variable domain is DSGVTQTPKHLITATGQRVTLRCSPRSGDLSVYWYQQSLDQGLQFLIQYYNGEERAKGNILERFSAQQFPDLHSELNLSSLELGDSALYFCASSVDWVRGSYEQFFGPGTRLTVL.

The V gene is TRBV30, the J gene TRBJ1-4; D is perhaps TRBD1 (5 bases). V lost 3 bases and J lost 3, with 11 bases in between. There are 14 residues in the CDR3. Per the germline V gene, CDR1 is GTSNPN and CDR2 is SVGIG (reference sequence). CDR3 sequence reads: CAWSADSSNEKLFF. CDR3 coding DNA: TGTGCCTGGAGCGCTGACAGTTCTAATGAAAAACTGTTTTTT.

This sequence joins TRBV27 and TRBJ1-6; 10 positions agree with TRBD1. This CDR3 has 16 residues. Per the germline V gene, CDR1 is MNHEY and CDR2 is SMNVEV (reference sequence). V was clipped by 5 bases and J by 7 bases; unmatched bases: 8. CDR3 in amino acids: CASSPGQGGHNSPLHF. The CDR3 DNA reads TGTGCCAGCAGTCCCGGACAGGGGGGTCACAATTCACCCCTCCACTTT.

J is TRBJ1-1 and V is TRBV7-8; 7 bases align to TRBD1. The CDR3 extends over 20 amino acids. Per germline, CDR1 SGHVS and CDR2 FQNEAQ. J gave up 1 base and V 5 bases, and 22 bases lay outside the gene matches. For the CDR3, the DNA is TGTGCCAGCAGCCTCAGCTGGGGACTCCGAGTAGAGGGGGCGAACACTGAAGCTTTCTTT. Translating it yields CASSLSWGLRVEGANTEAFF.

V and J are TRBV19 and TRBJ2-3; 8 bases line up with TRBD1. From germline, CDR1 is LNHDA and CDR2 SQIVND (reference sequence). V was clipped by 5 bases and J by 5 bases; unmatched bases: 6. The CDR3 runs to 14 residues. The CDR3 loop reads CASSLRTGLDTQYF. The CDR3 nucleotides read TGTGCCAGTAGTCTGCGGACAGGGCTAGATACGCAGTATTTT.

This clone has just a few counts. The chain is built from TRBV27 and TRBJ1-5, with a possible D match to TRBD1 (5 bases). Trimming left V 6 bases short and J 7 bases short, with 13 bases between. Germline V gene sequence: CDR1 MNHEY, CDR2 SMNVEV (reference sequence). The CDR3 is 13 residues long. The CDR3 protein is CASRAGGEQPQHF. CDR3 DNA sequence: TGTGCCAGCAGGGCCGGGGGGGAACAGCCCCAGCATTTT.

This sequence joins TRBV6-6 and TRBJ1-2, with 10 bases matching TRBD1. The germline V gene has CDR1 MNHNY and CDR2 SVGAGI (reference sequence). CDR3 length: 14 amino acids. The V segment lost 5 bases and the J segment 4 bases; nucleotides outside the gene matches: 4. Here the CDR3 DNA reads TGTGCCAGCAGTCCCTGGGACAGGGGCTATGGCTACACCTTC. Its protein is CASSPWDRGYGYTF.

The chain carries TRBV5-1 and TRBJ1-5; TRBD1 is a possible D gene (5 bases). Germline V gives CDR1 SGHRS, CDR2 YFSETQ. The CDR3 consists of 15 residues. V lost 4 bases and J 6 bases, leaving 17 bases between the germline ends. Written as DNA, the CDR3 is TGCGCCAGCAGCAGGGGACCGCATGCAGGTCAGCCCCAGCATTTT. Translating it yields CASSRGPHAGQPQHF.

The V call is TRBV7-2, the J call TRBJ2-7, with D possibly called TRBD1 or TRBD2 (6 bases each). Per germline, CDR1 SGHTA and CDR2 FQGNSA. Trimming took 0 bases from V and 12 from J, leaving 18 bases between them. The CDR3 runs to 14 residues. The CDR3 region is CASSLARLGGRAYF. DNA of the CDR3: TGTGCCAGCAGCTTAGCCCGGTTGGGGGGCCGTGCGTACTTC.

The chain carries TRBV30 and TRBJ2-3; 9 nucleotides agree with TRBD2. The J segment lost 5 bases and the V segment lost 2 bases, leaving 8 bases of the junction unmatched. The CDR3 contains 15 residues. CDR1 and CDR2 from the germline V gene are GTSNPN and SVGIG (reference sequence). The CDR3 DNA follows: TGTGCCTGGAGTTACGGCGGGGGGGCGGGAGATACGCAGTATTTT. It translates to CAWSYGGGAGDTQYF.

The chain has TRBV19 and TRBJ1-5; no definite D call. Germline loops: CDR1 LNHDA, CDR2 SQIVND (reference sequence). Trimming cost V 8 bases and J 3 bases, with 11 bases left between them. The CDR3 is made up of 13 amino acids. The CDR3 region is CASGWEANQPQHF. The CDR3 DNA reads as TGTGCCAGTGGTTGGGAGGCCAATCAGCCCCAGCATTTT.

The chain employs TRBV28 and TRBJ1-1; D is unclear. V was shortened by 5 bases and J by 5 bases, with 9 bases between the two germline ends. The CDR3 extends over 12 amino acids. Germline V gene lookup returns CDR1 MDHEN and CDR2 SYDVKM. This CDR3 reads CASSPRWTEAFF. The CDR3 bases are TGTGCCAGCAGTCCCCGATGGACTGAAGCTTTCTTT.

The chain couples TRBV21-1 to TRBJ1-4; TRBD1 is the table's D call, not checked against the DNA. TRBV21-1 corresponds to a pseudogene. This CDR3 region has 15 residues. The CDR3 here is CASCHRDRGREKLFF. The CDR3 nucleotides are TGTGCCAGTTGCCACCGGGACAGGGGTAGAGAAAAACTGTTTTTT.

The rearrangement links TRBV10-1 to TRBJ2-7; possible D gene TRBD2, 6 bases. The germline CDR1 and CDR2 sequences are WNHNN and SYGVQD (reference sequence). V dropped 3 bases and J dropped 0 bases, with 15 bases sitting between them. The CDR3 is 16 amino acids. The CDR3 loop reads CASSEPGDSYSYEQYF. In DNA form, the CDR3 reads TGCGCCAGCAGTGAACCTGGGGACTCCTACTCCTACGAGCAGTACTTC.

The V and J genes are TRBV7-7 and TRBJ2-5, with D maybe TRBD2 (6 bases). This CDR3 has 15 residues. V lost 3 bases and J lost 2, with 13 bases in between. Germline V gene sequence: CDR1 SSHAT, CDR2 FNYEAQ (reference sequence). The CDR3 region has the DNA TGTGCCAGCAGCTTTAACCTAGCGCCTCAAGAGACCCAGTACTTC. It encodes CASSFNLAPQETQYF.

This clone was found once. The genes are TRBV2 and TRBJ1-1; D is undetermined. This CDR3 is 15 amino acids long. V was clipped by 5 bases and J by 1 base, with 14 bases between them. The germline V gene has CDR1 SNHLY and CDR2 FYNNEI. CDR3 region: CASSHTHGRNTEAFF. The CDR3 DNA reads TGTGCCAGCAGTCACACACACGGGAGGAACACTGAAGCTTTCTTT.

The chain joins TRBV10-2 to TRBJ1-5; possible D gene TRBD1, 6 bases. Trimming stripped 4 bases from V and 4 bases from J, with 11 bases between. The CDR3 contains 14 residues. The germline CDR1 and CDR2 sequences are WSHSY and SAAADI. The CDR3 loop is CASSAGQLNQPQHF. The CDR3 nucleotides read TGCGCCAGCAGTGCGGGACAACTTAATCAGCCCCAGCATTTT.

The chain carries TRBV7-2 and TRBJ1-1, with 7 bases aligning to TRBD1. The germline gives CDR1 SGHTA, CDR2 FQGNSA. Trimming at V came to 2 bases and at J to 4 bases, leaving 7 bases not matched to a gene. The CDR3 runs 15 residues. The CDR3 region has the DNA TGTGCCAGCAGCTTAAACAGGGGCGCGGGCACTGAAGCTTTCTTT. This translates into CASSLNRGAGTEAFF.

The chain joins TRBV6-4 to TRBJ2-3; TRBD2 agrees at 9 bases. The V gene's germline CDR1 is MRHNA and CDR2 SNTAGT. J gave up 6 bases and V 0 bases, and 7 bases lay outside the gene matches. The CDR3 totals 16 residues. Written as DNA, the CDR3 is TGTGCCAGCAGTGACTCCGCGGGGGGGGCCACGGATACGCAGTATTTT. This gives the protein CASSDSAGGATDTQYF.

This rearrangement joins TRBV6-6 to TRBJ1-5, with no clear D. Germline CDR1 and CDR2: MNHNY and SVGAGI (reference sequence). This CDR3 region has 13 residues. The germline V and J ends were trimmed by 2 bases and 6 bases, with 8 bases remaining between them. The CDR3, as DNA: TGTGCCAGCAGTTACGGGCTTACTCAGCCCCAGCATTTT. Translation gives CASSYGLTQPQHF.

The genes are TRBV7-9 and TRBJ1-5; TRBD1 agrees at 7 bases. The V gene's germline CDR1 is SEHNR and CDR2 FQNEAQ (reference sequence). Losses at the gene ends were 5 bases for V and 7 bases for J; bases not matched to a gene: 8. CDR3 length: 14 amino acids. The CDR3 loop reads CASSPGTDGQPQHF. The CDR3 DNA sequence: TGTGCCAGCAGCCCCGGGACAGATGGCCAGCCCCAGCATTTT.

The rearrangement joins TRBV30 to TRBJ1-3, with D unresolved. CDR1 and CDR2 (germline): GTSNPN, SVGIG (reference sequence). The CDR3 length is 13 residues. V lost 5 bases and J lost 0, with 8 bases in between. The CDR3 nucleotides are TGTGCCTGGCGGGTTAGCTCTGGAAACACCATATATTTT. This encodes CAWRVSSGNTIYF. Full variable domain (remainder filled in from reference TRBV30 and TRBJ1-3): SQTIHQWPATLVQPVGSPLSLECTVEGTSNPNLYWYRQAAGRGLQLLFYSVGIGQISSEVPQNLSASRPQDRQFILSSKKLLLSDSGFYLCAWRVSSGNTIYFGEGSWLTVV.